Below, 7 T cell receptor beta chains from the same sample are listed, as sequenced in a study of human T cells and chemical hapten exposure. TCRdb ran MiXCR on the RACE reads and lists one entry per CDR3 protein. The top ten clones hold 6.6% of a sample with tens of thousands of distinct CDR3 sequences, 7.5% to 10% of them seen once. Time point here: patch test 2, 6 weeks after DPC sensitization. Sample treatment: therapeutic diphenylcyclopropenone sensitization with weekly scalp DPC. Sequenced here: whole blood, sampled in connection with sensitization to the hapten diphenylcyclopropenone (DPC). All receptors derive from a man younger than 40 with alopecia areata. Some clones in this sample may be carry-over from other donors' samples.

The count of this clonotype is one. The chain recombines TRBV29-1 with TRBJ1-4; unclear D gene. CDR3 length: 13 amino acids. Trimming took 7 bases from V and 5 from J, leaving 14 bases between them. CDR1 is SQVTM and CDR2 is ANQGSEA in the germline V gene. The CDR3 DNA sequence: TGCAGCGCTGGGAGAGGAGGGAATGAAAAACTGTTTTTT. Its protein product is CSAGRGGNEKLFF.

Only a few counts were recorded for this clonotype. The gene calls are TRBV20-1 and TRBJ1-1, with no clear D. V lost 0 bases, J lost 3 bases, and 2 bases lay in between. The CDR3 spans 11 residues. CDR1 and CDR2 from the germline V gene are DFQATT and SNEGSKA (reference sequence). In nucleotides, the CDR3 is TGCAGTGCTAGAGAGTACACTGAAGCTTTCTTT. Its protein product is CSAREYTEAFF.

This clonotype was detected ten times or more. The V and J genes are TRBV11-2 and TRBJ1-1; TRBD1 is a possible D gene (5 bases). With 1 base removed from V and 5 bases from J, the gap between germline ends came to 14 bases. The germline V gene has CDR1 SGHAT and CDR2 FQNNGV. This CDR3 is built from 15 residues. In DNA, the CDR3 is TGTGCCAGCAGCTTAGGGCTCCCAGGGAGTACTGAAGCTTTCTTT. Translating it yields CASSLGLPGSTEAFF.

This clonotype has at least ten counts. V usage is TRBV12-3 or TRBV12-4 and J usage is TRBJ2-3; D is uncertain. There are 14 residues in the CDR3. Between the trimmed V and J ends, which lost 8 bases and 0 bases, there was a span of 12 bases. The CDR3 bases are TGTGCCAGCCAGGACGCGACTAGCACAGATACGCAGTATTTT. This encodes CASQDATSTDTQYF.

In its sample, this clonotype was seen once. The chain combines TRBV29-1 with TRBJ2-1; 10 positions match TRBD1. The CDR3 loop spans 14 amino acids. The germline V gene has CDR1 SQVTM and CDR2 ANQGSEA. V shed 6 bases and J 6 bases; nucleotides not matched to a gene: 8. CDR3 DNA sequence: TGCAGCGTCCCGGGACAGGGGAACCTCAATGAGCAGTTCTTC. Translated: CSVPGQGNLNEQFF.

The table lists this clonotype with many counts. The gene calls are TRBV29-1 and TRBJ1-1; D is possibly TRBD1 (6 bases). Between the trimmed V and J ends, which lost 5 bases and 1 base, there was a span of 11 bases. The CDR3 totals 13 residues. Germline V gene sequence: CDR1 SQVTM, CDR2 ANQGSEA. CDR3 nucleotides: TGCAGCGTTCAGGACAGCCCGAACACTGAAGCTTTCTTT. Protein product: CSVQDSPNTEAFF.

Only one count was recorded for this clonotype. The gene calls are TRBV18 and TRBJ1-4, with D tentatively TRBD1 (5 bases). V lost 6 bases and J lost 0, with 8 bases in between. This CDR3 has 14 amino acids. Germline lookup yields CDR1 KGHSH and CDR2 LQKENI. CDR3 protein: CASSGTSTNEKLFF. CDR3 sequence (DNA): TGTGCCAGCTCCGGGACTTCAACTAATGAAAAACTGTTTTTT.